This entry lists 27 T cell receptor beta chains sequenced from one sample in a study of long-term antiretroviral therapy in people with HIV. Sequencing relied on immunoSEQ assay v3.0, run at survey level. The protocol was immunoSEQ multiplex PCR, while the TCRdb copy is restricted to in-frame clones and leaves out a portion. Of about 25,000 clones listed, almost 90% were seen once; the top ten hold more than 4.5%. This specimen was unsorted PBMCs, taken more than 4.4 years after starting antiretroviral therapy. The receptors stem from a man aged 25 to 40 with HIV.

This clone occurred a few times. The V and J genes are TRBV19 and TRBJ2-7; D uncertain. The germline V gene encodes CDR1 LNHDA and CDR2 SQIVND (reference sequence). This CDR3 spans 11 amino acids. CDR3 coding DNA: TGTGCTACGGGCCCTTTCTACGAGCAGTACTTC. It yields the protein CATGPFYEQYF.

This sequence joins TRBV6-1 and TRBJ2-7; 8 bases agree with TRBD1. The germline CDR1 and CDR2 sequences are MNHNS and SASEGT. V lost 3 bases, J lost 3 bases, and 7 bases stayed unmatched. The CDR3 covers 15 residues. CDR3 protein: CASSDRGRAFYEQYF. The CDR3 DNA is TGTGCCAGCAGTGACAGGGGGCGCGCGTTCTACGAGCAGTACTTC.

The chain joins TRBV14 to TRBJ1-1; a weak D match, TRBD1 (5 bases). Germline V lookup: CDR1 SGHDN, CDR2 FVKESK. Trimming stripped 1 base from V and 7 bases from J, with 10 bases between. This CDR3 is built from 13 residues. In DNA, the CDR3 is TGTGCCAGCAGCCAAGGTATGCAGGGTGAAGCTTTCTTT. Its protein product is CASSQGMQGEAFF.

The chain recombines TRBV7-9 with TRBJ2-2; D not resolved. Per the germline V gene, CDR1 is SEHNR and CDR2 is FQNEAQ (reference sequence). V was cut by 5 bases and J by 5 bases, with 9 bases left in between. The CDR3 loop spans 13 amino acids. CDR3 region: CASSLDGTGELFF. The CDR3 coding sequence is TGTGCCAGCAGCCTAGACGGAACCGGGGAGCTGTTTTTT.

This clone turned up a few times. This chain connects TRBV2 to TRBJ1-2; TRBD1 might be the D (5 bases). CDR1 and CDR2 (germline): SNHLY, FYNNEI. The CDR3 has 11 amino acids. With 6 bases removed from V and 3 bases from J, the gap between germline ends came to 5 bases. Here the CDR3 reads CASRQDYGYTF. The CDR3 DNA sequence: TGTGCCAGCAGACAGGACTATGGCTACACCTTC. Full variable domain (missing parts from reference TRBV2 and TRBJ1-2): EPEVTQTPSHQVTQMGQEVILRCVPISNHLYFYWYRQILGQKVEFLVSFYNNEISEKSEIFDDQFSVERPDGSNFTLKIRSTKLEDSAMYFCASRQDYGYTFGSGTRLTVV.

The chain couples TRBV2 to TRBJ2-5; D is uncertain. The V gene lost 6 bases and the J gene lost 2 bases, with 19 bases spanning the gap. The CDR3 contains 16 residues. The germline CDR1 and CDR2 sequences are SNHLY and FYNNEI. This CDR3 is CASSPPRPAKQETQYF. Here the CDR3 DNA reads TGTGCCAGCAGCCCCCCGAGGCCAGCGAAACAAGAGACCCAGTACTTC.

The V and J genes are TRBV19 and TRBJ1-1; no reliable D call. V was shortened by 5 bases and J by 4 bases, with 14 bases between the two germline ends. Germline V CDR1 and CDR2: LNHDA, SQIVND (reference sequence). This CDR3 has 14 amino acids. The CDR3 region has the DNA TGTGCCAGTAGTCACCCCCGAGACGGCACTGAAGCTTTCTTT. Translated, it gives CASSHPRDGTEAFF.

V gene TRBV10-2 combines with J gene TRBJ1-1; D gene unclear. V dropped 6 bases and J dropped 7 bases, with 9 bases sitting between them. The germline V gene encodes CDR1 WSHSY and CDR2 SAAADI. The CDR3 loop spans 11 amino acids. CDR3 region: CASSQRGEAFF. Here the CDR3 DNA reads TGCGCCAGCAGCCAGAGAGGTGAAGCTTTCTTT.

This rearrangement joins TRBV12-5 to TRBJ1-3, with D uncertain. The CDR3 is 14 residues long. The germline CDR1 and CDR2 sequences are LGHNT and FRNRAP. Trimming took 0 bases from V and 11 from J, leaving 14 bases between them. CDR3 residues: CASGLVHWGAAIYF. The CDR3 region has the DNA TGTGCTAGTGGTTTGGTACATTGGGGAGCGGCCATATATTTT.

CDR3 DNA: TGCGCCAGCAGCCAAGATTTTCCCGATCAGCCCCAGCATTTT. This encodes CASSQDFPDQPQHF. The chain recombines TRBV4-3 with TRBJ1-5; no reliable D call. The CDR3 extends over 14 amino acids. With 0 bases removed from V and 5 bases from J, the gap between germline ends came to 8 bases. Germline-derived CDR1 and CDR2 are LGHNA and YSLEER.

The V and J genes are TRBV2 and TRBJ1-1; a weak D match, TRBD1 (6 bases). The CDR3 extends over 12 amino acids. The V end lost 8 bases, the J end lost 8 bases, and 15 bases lay between the germline ends. From germline, CDR1 is SNHLY and CDR2 FYNNEI. The CDR3 here is CASRGPAAEAFF. Here the CDR3 DNA reads TGTGCCAGCCGGGGGCCGGCAGCCGAAGCTTTCTTT.

This clone was counted once. This sequence joins TRBV7-6 and TRBJ2-1, with 7 bases fitting TRBD1. Trimming cost V 5 bases and J 11 bases; bases outside gene matches: 21. This CDR3 is 17 amino acids long. In germline, CDR1 is SGHVS, CDR2 FNYEAQ. CDR3 sequence: CASSTGPGTAAPAQQFF. The CDR3 DNA follows: TGTGCCAGCAGCACAGGACCCGGGACAGCGGCGCCGGCACAGCAGTTCTTC.

V usage is TRBV7-6 and J usage is TRBJ2-7; D unresolved. CDR1 SGHVS and CDR2 FNYEAQ come from the germline V gene. The CDR3 spans 13 residues. V lost 1 base and J 3 bases, leaving 7 bases between the germline ends. The CDR3 loop reads CASSLGLDYEQYF. In nucleotides, the CDR3 is TGTGCCAGCAGCTTAGGATTGGACTACGAGCAGTACTTC.

The gene calls are TRBV14 and TRBJ1-2, with D possibly matching TRBD1 (6 bases). Per the germline V gene, CDR1 is SGHDN and CDR2 is FVKESK. The CDR3 is 13 amino acids. The V end lost 3 bases, the J end lost 7 bases, and 12 bases lay between the germline ends. The CDR3 nucleotides are TGTGCCAGCAGCCAGGAAGAGGGGGGTGGCTACACCTTC. It specifies CASSQEEGGGYTF.

The chain couples TRBV9 to TRBJ1-5, with D unresolved. V lost 0 bases and J lost 5, with 12 bases in between. In germline, CDR1 is SGDLS, CDR2 YYNGEE. CDR3 length: 15 amino acids. CDR3 loop: CASSVGVGRDQPQHF. The CDR3 DNA reads as TGTGCCAGCAGCGTAGGAGTGGGGAGAGATCAGCCCCAGCATTTT. The complete variable domain, with remaining parts taken from reference TRBV9 and TRBJ1-5, reads DSGVTQTPKHLITATGQRVTLRCSPRSGDLSVYWYQQSLDQGLQFLIQYYNGEERAKGNILERFSAQQFPDLHSELNLSSLELGDSALYFCASSVGVGRDQPQHFGDGTRLSIL.

The CDR3 nucleotides are TGTGCCAGCAGCGTTAAGGACCGATTCGGTGAGCAGTTCTTC. Its protein product is CASSVKDRFGEQFF. The genes are TRBV9 and TRBJ2-1; D is undetermined. Germline V gene lookup returns CDR1 SGDLS and CDR2 YYNGEE. The ends were cut back, 2 bases at V and 9 bases at J, with 15 bases in the middle. The CDR3 has 14 residues.

The genes are TRBV6-5 and TRBJ1-1; D is uncertain. Trimming removed 0 bases at V and 7 bases at J, with 3 bases between. There are 11 residues in the CDR3. Germline CDR1 and CDR2: MNHEY and SVGAGI. The CDR3, as DNA: TGTGCCAGCAGTTACTCTGGTGAAGCTTTCTTT. Encoded protein: CASSYSGEAFF.

This chain uses TRBV19 with TRBJ2-1; D may correspond to TRBD1 or TRBD2 (7 bases each). Germline values: CDR1 LNHDA, CDR2 SQIVND (reference sequence). Trimming cost V 5 bases and J 5 bases, with 13 bases left between them. The CDR3 extends over 14 amino acids. The CDR3 protein is CASSPAGGDNEQFF. CDR3 DNA sequence: TGTGCCAGTAGTCCGGCAGGGGGGGACAATGAGCAGTTCTTC.

The chain carries TRBV5-5 and TRBJ2-7, with TRBD2 matching over 13 bases. Germline-derived CDR1 and CDR2 are SGHKS and YYEKEE (reference sequence). This CDR3 has 15 residues. V lost 4 bases to trimming and J lost 6 bases; unmatched junction nucleotides: 7. This CDR3 is CASSPGLAGEGEQYF. DNA for the CDR3: TGTGCCAGCAGCCCTGGACTAGCGGGAGAAGGCGAGCAGTACTTC.

A few counts support this clone. The rearrangement links TRBV2 to TRBJ2-7; 11 bases are shared with TRBD2. The germline V gene encodes CDR1 SNHLY and CDR2 FYNNEI. CDR3 length: 14 amino acids. V shed 9 bases and J 7 bases; nucleotides not matched to a gene: 11. The CDR3 nucleotides are TGTGCCAGTACAAGCACTAGCGGGGGTGGAGAGCAGTACTTC. Protein: CASTSTSGGGEQYF.

The gene calls are TRBV4-1 and TRBJ1-2; no firm D call. The CDR3 is 14 residues long. Germline lookup yields CDR1 MGHRA and CDR2 YSYEKL. V lost 2 bases, J lost 2 bases, and 9 bases lay in between. This chain's CDR3 is CASSQSGRNYGYTF. CDR3 in DNA: TGCGCCAGCAGCCAAAGTGGGAGGAACTATGGCTACACCTTC.

The rearrangement links TRBV5-5 to TRBJ1-1; no firm D call. The germline gives CDR1 SGHKS, CDR2 YYEKEE (reference sequence). The germline V and J ends were trimmed by 0 bases and 1 base, with 13 bases remaining between them. The CDR3 totals 16 residues. The CDR3 protein is CASSLVLGRANTEAFF. The CDR3 DNA is TGTGCCAGCAGCTTGGTTCTAGGCCGTGCGAACACTGAAGCTTTCTTT.

With regard to this clone: The germline gene is not matched at one end of the junction; a read error may be the cause. The J gene is TRBJ2-1, the V gene TRBV6-6; unclear D gene. The CDR3 is made up of 12 amino acids. Looked up from germline, CDR1 is MNHNY and CDR2 is SVGAGI (reference sequence). CDR3 in DNA: TGTGCCAGCAGTTACACCTACGATGAGCAGTTCTTC. Its translation is CASSYTYDEQFF.

The chain joins TRBV18 to TRBJ1-1; possible D gene TRBD1, 5 bases. Between the trimmed V and J ends, which lost 3 bases and 11 bases, there was a span of 19 bases. The CDR3 totals 14 residues. In germline, CDR1 is KGHSH, CDR2 LQKENI. In DNA form, the CDR3 reads TGTGCCAGCTCACCGGGGGACCCAGCAACTGGGGCTTTCTTT. This encodes CASSPGDPATGAFF.

The chain links TRBV4-1 to TRBJ2-3; 7 bases map to TRBD1. The CDR3 sequence is 15 residues long. J was trimmed by 6 bases and V by 4 bases; bases with no gene match: 10. Germline-derived CDR1 and CDR2 are MGHRA and YSYEKL. CDR3 in amino acids: CASSPGQKHRDTQYF. In nucleotides, the CDR3 is TGCGCCAGCAGCCCGGGACAGAAACACAGGGATACGCAGTATTTT.

The rearrangement joins TRBV5-1 to TRBJ2-1; D is unresolved. The CDR3 loop spans 17 amino acids. Per the germline V gene, CDR1 is SGHRS and CDR2 is YFSETQ. With 4 bases removed from V and 0 bases from J, the gap between germline ends came to 17 bases. This CDR3 is CASSPILGISSYNEQFF. CDR3 coding DNA: TGCGCCAGCAGCCCGATATTAGGGATTAGCTCCTACAATGAGCAGTTCTTC.

This chain joins TRBV5-1 and TRBJ2-7; 8 bases map to TRBD2. The CDR3 extends over 16 amino acids. The V segment lost 4 bases and the J segment 3 bases; nucleotides outside the gene matches: 12. Germline CDR1 and CDR2: SGHRS and YFSETQ. Here the CDR3 DNA reads TGCGCCAGCAGCCCAGCCCGCGGGGGGTTTAACTACGAGCAGTACTTC. It yields the protein CASSPARGGFNYEQYF. The full variable domain, its missing parts supplied by reference TRBV5-1 and TRBJ2-7, is KAGVTQTPRYLIKTRGQQVTLSCSPISGHRSVSWYQQTPGQGLQFLFEYFSETQRNKGNFPGRFSGRQFSNSRSEMNVSTLELGDSALYLCASSPARGGFNYEQYFGPGTRLTVT.